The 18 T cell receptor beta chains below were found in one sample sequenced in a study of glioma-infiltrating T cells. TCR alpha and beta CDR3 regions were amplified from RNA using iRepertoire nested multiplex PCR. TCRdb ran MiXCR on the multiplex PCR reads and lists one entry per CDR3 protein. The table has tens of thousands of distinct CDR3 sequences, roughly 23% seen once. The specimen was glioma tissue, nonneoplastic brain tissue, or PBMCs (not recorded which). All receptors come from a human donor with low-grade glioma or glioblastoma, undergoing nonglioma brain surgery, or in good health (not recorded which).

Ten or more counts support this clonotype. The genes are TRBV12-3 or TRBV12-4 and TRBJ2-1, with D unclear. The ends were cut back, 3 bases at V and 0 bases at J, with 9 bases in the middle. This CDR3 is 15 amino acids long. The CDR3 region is CASSFRTTSYNEQFF. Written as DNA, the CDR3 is TGTGCCAGCAGTTTCAGGACCACCTCCTACAATGAGCAGTTCTTC.

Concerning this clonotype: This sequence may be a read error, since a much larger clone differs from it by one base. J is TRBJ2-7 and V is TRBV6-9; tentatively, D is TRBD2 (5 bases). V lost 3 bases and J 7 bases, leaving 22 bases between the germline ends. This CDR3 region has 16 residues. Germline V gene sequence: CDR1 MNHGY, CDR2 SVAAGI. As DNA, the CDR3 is TGTGCCAGCAGTTACGCAAGTTTGCGGGCCTTTCGGGAGCAGTACTTC. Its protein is CASSYASLRAFREQYF.

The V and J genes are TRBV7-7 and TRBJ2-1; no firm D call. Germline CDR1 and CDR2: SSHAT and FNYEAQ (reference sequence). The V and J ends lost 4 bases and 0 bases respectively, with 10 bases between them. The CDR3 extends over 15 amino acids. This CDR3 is CASSSGFSSYNEQFF. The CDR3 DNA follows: TGTGCCAGCAGCTCCGGCTTCAGCTCCTACAATGAGCAGTTCTTC.

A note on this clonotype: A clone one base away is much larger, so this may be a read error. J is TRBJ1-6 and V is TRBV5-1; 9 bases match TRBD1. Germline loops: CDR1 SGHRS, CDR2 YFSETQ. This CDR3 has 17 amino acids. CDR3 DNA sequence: TGCGCCAACAGCTTGGACACACAGGGGGCGAAGAATTCACCCCTCCACTTT. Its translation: CANSLDTQGAKNSPLHF.

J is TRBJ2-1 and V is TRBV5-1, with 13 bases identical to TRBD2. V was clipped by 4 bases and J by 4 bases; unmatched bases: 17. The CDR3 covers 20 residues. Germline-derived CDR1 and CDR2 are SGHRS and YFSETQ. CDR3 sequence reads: CASSLGTSGVSTGSYNEQFF. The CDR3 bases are TGCGCCAGCAGCCTCGGGACTAGCGGGGTATCCACGGGTTCGTACAATGAGCAGTTCTTC.

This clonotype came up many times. The CDR3 nucleotides read TGTGCCAGCAGTTACTCTGCATCGGACACAGATACGCAGTATTTT. Its translation is CASSYSASDTDTQYF. The chain recombines TRBV6-6 with TRBJ2-3, with D unclear. Germline CDR1 MNHNY, CDR2 SVGAGI (reference sequence). V lost 0 bases to trimming and J lost 2 bases, with 9 bases between them. The CDR3 runs to 15 residues.

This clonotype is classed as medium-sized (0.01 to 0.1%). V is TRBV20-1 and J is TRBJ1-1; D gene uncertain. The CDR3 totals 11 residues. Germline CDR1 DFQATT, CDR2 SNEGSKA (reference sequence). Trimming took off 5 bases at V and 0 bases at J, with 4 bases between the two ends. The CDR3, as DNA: TGCAGTGCTGGGGTGAACACTGAAGCTTTCTTT. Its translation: CSAGVNTEAFF.

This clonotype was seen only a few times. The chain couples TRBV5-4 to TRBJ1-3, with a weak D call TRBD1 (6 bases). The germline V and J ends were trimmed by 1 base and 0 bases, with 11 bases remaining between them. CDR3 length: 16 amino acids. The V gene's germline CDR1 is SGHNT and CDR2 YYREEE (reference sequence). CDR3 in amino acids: CASSLLGQNSGNTIYF. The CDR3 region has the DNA TGTGCCAGCAGCTTGTTGGGACAAAACTCTGGAAACACCATATATTTT.

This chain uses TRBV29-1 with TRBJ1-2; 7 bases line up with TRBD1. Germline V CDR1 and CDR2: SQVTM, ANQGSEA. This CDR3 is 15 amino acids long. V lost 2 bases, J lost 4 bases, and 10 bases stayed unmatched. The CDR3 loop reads CSVERQTGVGYGYTF. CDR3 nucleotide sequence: TGCAGCGTTGAAAGGCAAACAGGGGTAGGCTATGGCTACACCTTC.

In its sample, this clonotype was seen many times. The CDR3 bases are TGCAGTGCCCCTAGGGGGCGGGGGGGCATCGGAGATACGCAGTATTTT. Translating gives CSAPRGRGGIGDTQYF. This sequence joins TRBV20-1 and TRBJ2-3; 9 nucleotides agree with TRBD2. V was pared by 6 bases and J by 5 bases, with 15 bases of the junction left unmatched. CDR1 and CDR2 from the germline V gene are DFQATT and SNEGSKA (reference sequence). CDR3 length equals 16 residues.

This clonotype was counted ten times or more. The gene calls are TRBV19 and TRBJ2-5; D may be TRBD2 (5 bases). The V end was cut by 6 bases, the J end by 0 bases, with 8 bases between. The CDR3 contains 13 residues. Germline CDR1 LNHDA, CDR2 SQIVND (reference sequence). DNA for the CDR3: TGTGCCAGTAGCCCGGGGAACCAAGAGACCCAGTACTTC. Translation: CASSPGNQETQYF.

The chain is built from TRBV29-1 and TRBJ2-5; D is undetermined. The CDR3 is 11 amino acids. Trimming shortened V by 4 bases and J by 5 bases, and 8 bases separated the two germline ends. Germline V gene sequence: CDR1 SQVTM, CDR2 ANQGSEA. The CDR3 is CSVVRAETQYF. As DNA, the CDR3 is TGCAGCGTTGTTCGGGCGGAGACCCAGTACTTC.

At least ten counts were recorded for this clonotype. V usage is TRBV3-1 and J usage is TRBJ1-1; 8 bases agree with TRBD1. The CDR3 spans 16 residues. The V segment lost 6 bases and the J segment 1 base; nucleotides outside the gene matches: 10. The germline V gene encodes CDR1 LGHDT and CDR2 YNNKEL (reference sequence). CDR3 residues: CASRREGTGANTEAFF. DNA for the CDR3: TGTGCCAGCAGGAGGGAGGGGACAGGAGCGAACACTGAAGCTTTCTTT.

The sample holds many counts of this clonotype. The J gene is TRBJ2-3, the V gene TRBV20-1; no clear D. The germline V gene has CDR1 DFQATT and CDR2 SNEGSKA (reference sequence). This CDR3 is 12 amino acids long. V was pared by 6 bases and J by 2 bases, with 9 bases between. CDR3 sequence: CSAGGDTDTQYF. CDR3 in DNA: TGCAGTGCCGGCGGAGACACAGATACGCAGTATTTT.

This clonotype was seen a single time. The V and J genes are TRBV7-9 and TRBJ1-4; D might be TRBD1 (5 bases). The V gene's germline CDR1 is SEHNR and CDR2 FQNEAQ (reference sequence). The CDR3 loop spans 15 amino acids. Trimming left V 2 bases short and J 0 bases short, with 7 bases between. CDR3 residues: CASSLRGATNEKLFF. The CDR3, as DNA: TGTGCCAGCAGCTTACGGGGGGCAACTAATGAAAAACTGTTTTTT.

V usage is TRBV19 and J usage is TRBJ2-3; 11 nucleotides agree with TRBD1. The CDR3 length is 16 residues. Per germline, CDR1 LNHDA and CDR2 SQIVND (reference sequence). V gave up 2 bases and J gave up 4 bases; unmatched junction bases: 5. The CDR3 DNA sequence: TGTGCCAGTAGTATAACCCCGGGACAGGGGGCAGATACGCAGTATTTT. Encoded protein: CASSITPGQGADTQYF.

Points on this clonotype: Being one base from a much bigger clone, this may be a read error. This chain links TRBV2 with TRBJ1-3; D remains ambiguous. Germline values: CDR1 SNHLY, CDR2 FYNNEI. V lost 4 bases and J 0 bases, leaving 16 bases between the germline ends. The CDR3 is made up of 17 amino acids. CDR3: CASSGMRRKVSGNTIYF. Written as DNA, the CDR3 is TGTGCCAGCAGTGGAATGCGTAGAAAAGTCTCTGGAAACACCATATATTTT.

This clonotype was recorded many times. The CDR3 here is CARPGTQGSDTQYF. The CDR3 coding sequence is TGTGCCAGACCCGGGACACAAGGGTCAGATACGCAGTATTTT. This chain joins TRBV2 and TRBJ2-3; weak D call: TRBD1 (6 bases). V was clipped by 9 bases and J by 4 bases, with 17 bases between them. Germline V gene data show CDR1 as SNHLY and CDR2 as FYNNEI. This CDR3 comprises 14 residues. Complete variable domain (other parts from reference TRBV2 and TRBJ2-3): EPEVTQTPSHQVTQMGQEVILRCVPISNHLYFYWYRQILGQKVEFLVSFYNNEISEKSEIFDDQFSVERPDGSNFTLKIRSTKLEDSAMYFCARPGTQGSDTQYFGPGTRLTVL.